Below, 21 T cell receptor beta chains from the same sample are listed, as sequenced in a study of T cells in Graves' hyperthyroidism and ophthalmopathy. From RNA transcripts, TCR beta CDR3 regions were amplified. HTBI primers were used for first-round RT-PCR of the TCR CDR3. TCRdb analysed the multiplex PCR reads with MiXCR anew, one entry per CDR3 protein. Of hundreds of thousands of distinct CDR3 sequences in the sample, roughly 22% were seen once. Specimen: blood. The receptors derive from a woman in her 70s with Graves' ophthalmopathy.

J is TRBJ2-6 and V is TRBV18; maybe TRBD2 (6 bases). The CDR3 is 15 amino acids. From germline, CDR1 is KGHSH and CDR2 LQKENI. The V gene lost 2 bases and the J gene lost 7 bases, with 12 bases spanning the gap. The CDR3, as DNA: TGTGCCAGCTCACCAGTGGGAGGCTTAGCCAACGTCCTGACTTTC. It yields the protein CASSPVGGLANVLTF.

This chain links TRBV10-3 with TRBJ2-3; TRBD1 matches at 7 bases. CDR3 size: 14 residues. The germline V gene encodes CDR1 ENHRY and CDR2 SYGVKD. The trim removed 4 bases at V and 1 base at J, leaving 2 bases unmatched. The CDR3 protein is CAISGDRGTDTQYF. The CDR3 nucleotides read TGTGCCATCAGTGGTGACAGGGGCACAGATACGCAGTATTTT.

This clonotype was counted a few times. V is TRBV5-1 and J is TRBJ2-1; 13 bases are a match to TRBD2. The ends lost 3 bases at V and 3 bases at J; junction bases unmatched: 3. This CDR3 region has 16 residues. Per the germline V gene, CDR1 is SGHRS and CDR2 is YFSETQ. CDR3 nucleotides: TGCGCCAGCAGCTACGGACTAGCGGGGGACTACAATGAGCAGTTCTTC. This translates into CASSYGLAGDYNEQFF.

This clonotype appeared a few times. The chain links TRBV28 to TRBJ2-5; D is ambiguous. V was cut by 5 bases and J by 2 bases, with 18 bases left in between. The CDR3 spans 16 residues. Germline V gives CDR1 MDHEN, CDR2 SYDVKM. CDR3: CASSLNTVVAQETQYF. CDR3 bases: TGTGCCAGCAGTCTGAATACGGTGGTCGCACAAGAGACCCAGTACTTC.

This clonotype has more than one count but fewer than ten. The chain has TRBV7-2 and TRBJ2-7, with 7 bases lining up with TRBD2. From germline, CDR1 is SGHTA and CDR2 FQGNSA. This CDR3 contains 14 residues. V lost 5 bases and J lost 4; bases outside the gene matches: 8. CDR3: CASSLGRDGYEQYF. The CDR3 DNA follows: TGTGCCAGCAGCCTTGGGAGGGATGGGTACGAGCAGTACTTC.

This clonotype was seen more than once but under ten times. The chain links TRBV2 to TRBJ1-1, with D possibly being TRBD1 (6 bases). Germline V gene lookup returns CDR1 SNHLY and CDR2 FYNNEI. The CDR3 loop spans 15 amino acids. Trimming removed 6 bases from V and 0 bases from J, with 14 bases in between. Here the CDR3 DNA reads TGTGCCAGCAGGGACCTAGGACAGCTGAACACTGAAGCTTTCTTT. Translating it yields CASRDLGQLNTEAFF.

CDR3 nucleotides: TGTGCCAGTAGTATACGGAGAGGAAGCCTGGGGTCCGGGGAGCTGTTTTTT. It codes for CASSIRRGSLGSGELFF. The genes are TRBV19 and TRBJ2-2; D gene uncertain. Germline V gene data show CDR1 as LNHDA and CDR2 as SQIVND (reference sequence). Deletions cut 2 bases from V and 6 bases from J, with 19 bases between. The CDR3 consists of 17 residues. The full variable domain, rest sourced from reference TRBV19 and TRBJ2-2, is DGGITQSPKYLFRKEGQNVTLSCEQNLNHDAMYWYRQDPGQGLRLIYYSQIVNDFQKGDIAEGYSVSREKKESFPLTVTSAQKNPTAFYLCASSIRRGSLGSGELFFGEGSRLTVL.

This chain connects TRBV20-1 to TRBJ2-7; D may be TRBD1 or TRBD2 (5 bases each). The CDR3 has 12 amino acids. The V and J ends lost 6 bases and 4 bases respectively, with 13 bases between them. The germline V gene encodes CDR1 DFQATT and CDR2 SNEGSKA (reference sequence). CDR3 sequence (DNA): TGCAGTGCAGGGACCCGCGGGTACGAGCAGTACTTC. Its translation: CSAGTRGYEQYF.

There are a few counts of this clonotype. The junction differs from germline at one of its ends, possibly a read error. The chain employs TRBV28 and TRBJ2-7; 8 bases are shared with TRBD2. Germline CDR1 and CDR2: MDHEN and SYDVKM. This CDR3 has 14 amino acids. CDR3 protein: CASLTVAGPYKQYF. The DNA of the CDR3 is TGTGCCAGCCTAACTGTAGCGGGACCCTACAAGCAGTACTTC.

This clonotype came up a few times. The chain is built from TRBV7-2 and TRBJ2-2, with 8 bases that match TRBD2. CDR1 is SGHTA and CDR2 is FQGNSA in the germline V gene. The length of the CDR3 is 14 residues. The V gene end was trimmed by 7 bases and the J gene end by 3 bases; junction bases not matched to a gene: 4. The CDR3 sequence: CASTQREYTGELFF. CDR3 DNA: TGTGCCAGCACCCAGCGGGAGTACACCGGGGAGCTGTTTTTT.

Regarding this clonotype: A much larger clone lies a single base off, so this may be a read error. As the CDR3 is not closed by the conserved phenylalanine or tryptophan, this likely results from a read error. The chain employs TRBV30 and TRBJ1-1; D not certain. This CDR3 comprises 14 residues. The V end was cut by 2 bases, the J end by 0 bases, with 10 bases between. In germline, CDR1 is GTSNPN, CDR2 SVGIG (reference sequence). Here the CDR3 DNA reads TGTGCCTGGAGTACAACCGGGCTGAACACTGAAGCTTTCCTT. Translation gives CAWSTTGLNTEAFL.

V usage is TRBV20-1 and J usage is TRBJ2-3; 12 bases fit TRBD2. Germline V gives CDR1 DFQATT, CDR2 SNEGSKA (reference sequence). The CDR3 spans 17 residues. The V and J ends lost 6 bases and 1 base, in that order; junction bases with no gene match: 11. As DNA, the CDR3 is TGCAGTGCCGGATCCCTAGCGGGAGGGATGGGCACAGATACGCAGTATTTT. It encodes CSAGSLAGGMGTDTQYF.

This clonotype has only a few counts. The V and J genes are TRBV19 and TRBJ2-1, with 9 bases lining up with TRBD2. V trimming: 7 bases; J trimming: 0 bases; junction bases outside the gene matches: 16. CDR3 length: 19 amino acids. Germline V CDR1 and CDR2: LNHDA, SQIVND (reference sequence). CDR3 amino acids: CASNNCLAGHSSSYNEQFF. The CDR3 nucleotides are TGTGCCAGTAATAATTGTCTAGCGGGACACTCGAGCTCCTACAATGAGCAGTTCTTC.

This clonotype appeared a few times. This chain links TRBV7-2 with TRBJ1-5; D gene unclear. V gave up 1 base and J gave up 2 bases, with 12 bases separating them. The CDR3 spans 16 residues. In germline, CDR1 is SGHTA, CDR2 FQGNSA. Written as DNA, the CDR3 is TGTGCCAGCAGCTTAGTGGCAGCTAATGGCAATCAGCCCCAGCATTTT. Translation: CASSLVAANGNQPQHF. Using reference TRBV7-2 and TRBJ1-5 for the parts outside the CDR3, the full variable domain is GAGVSQSPSNKVTEKGKDVELRCDPISGHTALYWYRQSLGQGLEFLIYFQGNSAPDKSGLPSDRFSAERTGGSVSTLTIQRTQQEDSAVYLCASSLVAANGNQPQHFGDGTRLSIL.

Concerning this clonotype itself: A single base separates this from a much larger clone, so it may be a read error. This chain uses TRBV7-2 with TRBJ2-2; maybe TRBD2 (6 bases). Looked up from germline, CDR1 is SGHTA and CDR2 is FQGNSA. This CDR3 is built from 13 residues. CDR3 bases: TGTGCCAGCAGCCCATCGCACACCGGGGGGCTGTTTTTT. Encoded protein: CASSPSHTGGLFF.

The chain links TRBV4-1 to TRBJ2-3; TRBD2 is a possible D gene (5 bases). CDR1 and CDR2 from the germline V gene are MGHRA and YSYEKL. The CDR3 contains 17 residues. V was cut by 4 bases and J by 4 bases, with 21 bases left in between. CDR3 amino acids: CASSPVQERLWADTQYF. CDR3 sequence (DNA): TGCGCCAGCAGCCCCGTTCAGGAGCGGTTATGGGCAGATACGCAGTATTTT.

J is TRBJ2-7 and V is TRBV27; 7 bases match TRBD2. With 3 bases clipped from V and 4 bases from J, the junction kept 6 bases outside the gene matches. The CDR3 runs to 14 residues. CDR1 and CDR2 (germline): MNHEY, SMNVEV (reference sequence). The CDR3 DNA follows: TGTGCCAGCAGTTTTTCCCCCGGGGGGTACGAGCAGTACTTC. It yields the protein CASSFSPGGYEQYF.

The chain uses TRBV30 and TRBJ1-4; 8 bases fit TRBD1. Germline V gene lookup returns CDR1 GTSNPN and CDR2 SVGIG (reference sequence). Trimming at V came to 2 bases and at J to 2 bases, leaving 4 bases not matched to a gene. The CDR3 spans 15 residues. This CDR3 reads CAWSSPGGTNEKLFF. DNA for the CDR3: TGTGCCTGGAGTTCCCCAGGGGGCACTAATGAAAAACTGTTTTTT.

The chain uses TRBV27 and TRBJ1-2; D unclear. The germline CDR1 and CDR2 sequences are MNHEY and SMNVEV (reference sequence). The CDR3 contains 14 residues. Between the trimmed V and J ends, which lost 5 bases and 3 bases, there was a span of 13 bases. The CDR3 DNA is TGTGCCAGCAGTCGAGGGAGGGTGGACTATGGCTACACCTTC. It encodes CASSRGRVDYGYTF.

This clonotype was seen only a few times. This chain connects TRBV6-2 or TRBV6-3 to TRBJ2-4; TRBD2 aligns across 9 bases. Germline values: CDR1 MNHEY, CDR2 SVGEGT. The CDR3 covers 17 residues. J was trimmed by 10 bases and V by 6 bases; bases with no gene match: 19. As DNA, the CDR3 is TGTGCCAGCAGACACCACTCTGCCAGCACTAGCGGGTGGATTCAGTACTTC. As protein: CASRHHSASTSGWIQYF.

The chain couples TRBV30 to TRBJ2-3; D remains ambiguous. Germline V gene lookup returns CDR1 GTSNPN and CDR2 SVGIG (reference sequence). The V end was cut by 0 bases, the J end by 6 bases, with 4 bases between. The CDR3 totals 11 residues. The CDR3 nucleotides are TGTGCCTGGAGTGTCATTGATACGCAGTATTTT. Translating gives CAWSVIDTQYF.